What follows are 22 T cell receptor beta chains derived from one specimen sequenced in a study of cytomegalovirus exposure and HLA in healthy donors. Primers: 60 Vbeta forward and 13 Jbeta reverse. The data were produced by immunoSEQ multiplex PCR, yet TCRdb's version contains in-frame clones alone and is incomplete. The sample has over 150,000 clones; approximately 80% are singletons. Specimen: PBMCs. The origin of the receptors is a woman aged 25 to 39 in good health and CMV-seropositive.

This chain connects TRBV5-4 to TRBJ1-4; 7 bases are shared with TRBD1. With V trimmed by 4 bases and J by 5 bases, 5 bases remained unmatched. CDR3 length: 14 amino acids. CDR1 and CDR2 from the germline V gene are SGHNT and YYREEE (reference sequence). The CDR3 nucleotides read TGTGCCAGCAGCGTGGACAGGTCGAATGAAAAACTGTTTTTT. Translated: CASSVDRSNEKLFF.

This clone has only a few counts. The CDR3, as DNA: TGTGCCAGCAGCGCCGCGGGTCGGGGAATTGGAGGCTACACCTTC. Its protein is CASSAAGRGIGGYTF. The rearrangement joins TRBV9 to TRBJ1-2; D gene uncertain. Germline CDR1 is SGDLS and CDR2 is YYNGEE. V was pared by 3 bases and J by 8 bases, with 20 bases between. The CDR3 is 15 amino acids.

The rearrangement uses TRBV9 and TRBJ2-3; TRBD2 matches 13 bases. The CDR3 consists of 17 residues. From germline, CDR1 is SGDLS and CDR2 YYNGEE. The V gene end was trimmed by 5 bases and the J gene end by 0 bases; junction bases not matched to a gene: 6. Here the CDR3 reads CASSWGLAGSSTDTQYF. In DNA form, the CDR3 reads TGTGCCAGCAGTTGGGGACTAGCGGGGTCTAGCACAGATACGCAGTATTTT.

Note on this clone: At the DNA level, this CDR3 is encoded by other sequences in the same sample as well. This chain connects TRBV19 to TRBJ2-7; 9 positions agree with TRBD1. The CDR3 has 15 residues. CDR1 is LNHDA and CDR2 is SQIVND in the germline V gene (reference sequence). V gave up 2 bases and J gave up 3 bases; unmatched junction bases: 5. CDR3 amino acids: CASSIPGQGFYEQYF. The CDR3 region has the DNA TGTGCCAGTAGTATACCGGGACAGGGTTTCTACGAGCAGTACTTC.

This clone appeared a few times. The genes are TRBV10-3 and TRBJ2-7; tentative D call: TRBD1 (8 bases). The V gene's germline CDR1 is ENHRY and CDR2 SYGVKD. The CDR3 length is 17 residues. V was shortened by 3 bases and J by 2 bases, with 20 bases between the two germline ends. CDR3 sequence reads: CAISDIYRGGSAYEQYF. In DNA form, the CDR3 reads TGTGCCATCAGTGATATATACAGGGGGGGTTCGGCCTACGAGCAGTACTTC.

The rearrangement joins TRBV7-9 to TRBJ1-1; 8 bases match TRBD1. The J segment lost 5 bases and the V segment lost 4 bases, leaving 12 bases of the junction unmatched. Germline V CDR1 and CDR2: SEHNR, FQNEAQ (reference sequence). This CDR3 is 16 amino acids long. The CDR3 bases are TGTGCCAGCAGCTGGGACAGGTCCCCTATTGGGACTGAAGCTTTCTTT. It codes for CASSWDRSPIGTEAFF.

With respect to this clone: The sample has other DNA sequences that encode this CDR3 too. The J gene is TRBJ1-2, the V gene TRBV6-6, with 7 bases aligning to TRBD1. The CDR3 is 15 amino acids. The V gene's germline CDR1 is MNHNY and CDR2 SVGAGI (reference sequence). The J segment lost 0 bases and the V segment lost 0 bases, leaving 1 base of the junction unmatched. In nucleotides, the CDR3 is TGTGCCAGCAGTTACTCGGGACAGTCTAACTATGGCTACACCTTC. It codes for CASSYSGQSNYGYTF.

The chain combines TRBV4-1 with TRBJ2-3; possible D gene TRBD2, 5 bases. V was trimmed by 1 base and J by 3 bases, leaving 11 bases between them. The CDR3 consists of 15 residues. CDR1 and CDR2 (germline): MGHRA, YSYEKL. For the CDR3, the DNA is TGCGCCAGCAGCCAAGCGGCAGAGGGTACAGATACGCAGTATTTT. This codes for CASSQAAEGTDTQYF.

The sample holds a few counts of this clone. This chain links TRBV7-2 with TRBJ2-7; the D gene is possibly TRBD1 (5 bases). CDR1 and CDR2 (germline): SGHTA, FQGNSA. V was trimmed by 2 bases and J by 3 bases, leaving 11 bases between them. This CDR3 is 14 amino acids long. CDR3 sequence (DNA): TGTGCCAGCAGCTTAATTGCAGGGTTCTACGAGCAGTACTTC. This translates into CASSLIAGFYEQYF.

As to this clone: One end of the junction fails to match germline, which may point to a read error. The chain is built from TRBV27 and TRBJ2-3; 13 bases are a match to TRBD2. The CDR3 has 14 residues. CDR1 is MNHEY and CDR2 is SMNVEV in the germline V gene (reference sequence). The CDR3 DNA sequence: TGTGCCAGCGGGTCCGGGACTAGCGGGGTAGAAGCCGTTTTT. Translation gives CASGSGTSGVEAVF.

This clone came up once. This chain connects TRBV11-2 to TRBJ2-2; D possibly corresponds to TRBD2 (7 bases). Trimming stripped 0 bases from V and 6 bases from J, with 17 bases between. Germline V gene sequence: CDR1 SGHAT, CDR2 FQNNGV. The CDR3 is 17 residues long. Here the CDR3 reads CASSLDGGGGLAGELFF. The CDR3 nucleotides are TGTGCCAGCAGCTTAGACGGTGGGGGGGGCCTAGCCGGGGAGCTGTTTTTT.

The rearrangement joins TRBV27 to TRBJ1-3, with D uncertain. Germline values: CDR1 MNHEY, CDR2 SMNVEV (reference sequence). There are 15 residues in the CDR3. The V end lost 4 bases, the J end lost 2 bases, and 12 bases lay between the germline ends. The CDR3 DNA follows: TGTGCCAGCAGTTCTTTTCGAGGCCCTGGAAACACCATATATTTT. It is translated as CASSSFRGPGNTIYF.

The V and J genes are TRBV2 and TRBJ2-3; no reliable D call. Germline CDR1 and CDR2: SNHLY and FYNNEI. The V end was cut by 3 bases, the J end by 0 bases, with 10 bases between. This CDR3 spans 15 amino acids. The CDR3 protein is CASSEVAASTDTQYF. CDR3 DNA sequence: TGTGCCAGCAGTGAGGTCGCGGCCAGCACAGATACGCAGTATTTT.

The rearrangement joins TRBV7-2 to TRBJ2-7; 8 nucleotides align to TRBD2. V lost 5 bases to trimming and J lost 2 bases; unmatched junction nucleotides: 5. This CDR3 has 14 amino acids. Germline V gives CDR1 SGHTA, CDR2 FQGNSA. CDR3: CASSPREGAYEQYF. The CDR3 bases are TGTGCCAGCAGCCCCCGGGAGGGTGCCTACGAGCAGTACTTC.

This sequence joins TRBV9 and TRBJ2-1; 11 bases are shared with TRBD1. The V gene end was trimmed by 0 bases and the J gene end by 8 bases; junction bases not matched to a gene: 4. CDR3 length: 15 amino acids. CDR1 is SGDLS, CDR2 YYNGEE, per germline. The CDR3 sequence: CASSVGGQGAYEQFF. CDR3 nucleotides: TGTGCCAGCAGCGTAGGAGGACAGGGGGCTTATGAGCAGTTCTTC.

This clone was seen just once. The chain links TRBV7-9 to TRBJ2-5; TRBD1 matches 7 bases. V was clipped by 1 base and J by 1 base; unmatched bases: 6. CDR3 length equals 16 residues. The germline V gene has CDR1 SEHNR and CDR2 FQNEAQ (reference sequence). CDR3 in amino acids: CASSLEYRGSQETQYF. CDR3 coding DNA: TGTGCCAGCAGCTTAGAGTACAGGGGATCCCAAGAGACCCAGTACTTC.

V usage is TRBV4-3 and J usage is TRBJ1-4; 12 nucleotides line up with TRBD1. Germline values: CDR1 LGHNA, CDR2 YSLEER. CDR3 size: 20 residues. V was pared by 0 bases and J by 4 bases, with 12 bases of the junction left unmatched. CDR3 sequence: CASSQDTGTGGVLGNEKLFF. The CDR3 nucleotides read TGCGCCAGCAGCCAAGATACCGGGACAGGGGGCGTTTTGGGTAATGAAAAACTGTTTTTT.

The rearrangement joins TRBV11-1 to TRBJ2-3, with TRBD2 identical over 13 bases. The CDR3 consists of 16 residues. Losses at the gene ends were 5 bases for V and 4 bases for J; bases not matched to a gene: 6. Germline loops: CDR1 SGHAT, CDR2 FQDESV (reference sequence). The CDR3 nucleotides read TGTGCCAGCAGCCGAAGGACTAGCGGGGGCGCAGATACGCAGTATTTT. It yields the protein CASSRRTSGGADTQYF.

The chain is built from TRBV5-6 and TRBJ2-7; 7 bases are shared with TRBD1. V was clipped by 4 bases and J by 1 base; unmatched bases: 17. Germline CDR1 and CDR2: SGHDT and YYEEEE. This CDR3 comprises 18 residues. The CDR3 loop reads CASSRDRDSARLSYEQYF. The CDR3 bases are TGTGCCAGCAGCCGCGACCGGGACAGTGCCCGCCTTTCCTACGAGCAGTACTTC.

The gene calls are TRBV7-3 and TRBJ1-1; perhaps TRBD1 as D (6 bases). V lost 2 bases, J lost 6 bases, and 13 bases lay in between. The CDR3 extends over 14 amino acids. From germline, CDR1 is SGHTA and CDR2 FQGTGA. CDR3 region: CASSLGGGRAEAFF. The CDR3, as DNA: TGTGCCAGCAGCTTAGGAGGGGGGAGGGCTGAAGCTTTCTTT.

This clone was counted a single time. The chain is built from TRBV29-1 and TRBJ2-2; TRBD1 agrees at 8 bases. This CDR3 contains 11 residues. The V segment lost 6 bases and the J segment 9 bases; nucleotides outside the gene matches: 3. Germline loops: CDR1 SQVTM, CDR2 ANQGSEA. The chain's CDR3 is CSVDRGRELFF. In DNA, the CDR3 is TGCAGCGTAGACAGGGGTCGGGAGCTGTTTTTT.

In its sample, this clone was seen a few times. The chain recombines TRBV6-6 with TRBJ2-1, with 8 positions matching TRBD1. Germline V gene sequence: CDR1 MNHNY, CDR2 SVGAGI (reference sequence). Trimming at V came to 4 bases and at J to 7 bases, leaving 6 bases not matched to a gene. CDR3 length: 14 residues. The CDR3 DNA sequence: TGTGCCAGCAGTTTCGGACAGGGCCGTAATGAGCAGTTCTTC. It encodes CASSFGQGRNEQFF.